This passage covers 32 T cell receptor beta chains from one sample sequenced in a study of OX40 agonist ivuxolimab in advanced cancers. TCRdb keeps only in-frame clones here, not all; method: immunoSEQ multiplex PCR. The data contain under 20,000 clones, roughly four fifths of them seen just once; the ten biggest clones take up around 15%. Sequenced here: CD4+ or CD8+ T cells sorted from blood, sampled in a trial of the OX40 agonist ivuxolimab. These receptors were collected from an adult with an advanced solid tumor such as melanoma, head and neck, liver or kidney cancer.

The chain joins TRBV11-2 to TRBJ1-3; D ambiguous. The V and J ends lost 2 bases and 0 bases respectively, with 14 bases between them. The CDR3 sequence is 17 residues long. Looked up from germline, CDR1 is SGHAT and CDR2 is FQNNGV. The CDR3 bases are TGTGCCAGCAGCTTATCCGGGAGTCAGCACTCTGGAAACACCATATATTTT. Its protein is CASSLSGSQHSGNTIYF.

The rearrangement joins TRBV5-1 to TRBJ1-3; unclear D gene. This CDR3 contains 16 residues. Germline lookup yields CDR1 SGHRS and CDR2 YFSETQ. The ends were cut back, 2 bases at V and 3 bases at J, with 15 bases in the middle. This CDR3 is CASSFNGMGLGNTIYF. The CDR3 DNA reads as TGCGCCAGCAGCTTTAATGGCATGGGCCTTGGAAACACCATATATTTT.

This clone was detected a few times. V and J are TRBV6-6 and TRBJ1-1; D gene ambiguous. The CDR3 loop spans 12 amino acids. V lost 4 bases and J lost 11, with 14 bases in between. Germline CDR1 reads MNHNY; CDR2 reads SVGAGI (reference sequence). The CDR3 coding sequence is TGTGCCAGCAGTTCTTCTCCCCTGTTGGCTTTCTTT. This sequence encodes CASSSSPLLAFF.

The chain has TRBV19 and TRBJ1-6, with D perhaps matching TRBD1 (6 bases). V lost 8 bases and J lost 6, with 11 bases in between. CDR3 length: 13 residues. In germline, CDR1 is LNHDA, CDR2 SQIVND (reference sequence). The CDR3 DNA reads as TGTGCCAGTCGACAGGATAGTAATTCACCCCTCCACTTT. Protein: CASRQDSNSPLHF.

The rearrangement joins TRBV9 to TRBJ1-1, with 7 bases identical to TRBD1. Trimming removed 4 bases from V and 5 bases from J; junction bases left unmatched: 8. The CDR3 is 14 residues long. Germline-derived CDR1 and CDR2 are SGDLS and YYNGEE. The CDR3, as DNA: TGTGCCAGCAGCAGCAACAGGGGAGGGACTGAAGCTTTCTTT. It codes for CASSSNRGGTEAFF.

The rearrangement links TRBV5-4 to TRBJ1-4; D might be TRBD1 (5 bases). The CDR3 has 14 amino acids. The germline V gene has CDR1 SGHNT and CDR2 YYREEE (reference sequence). Trimming removed 4 bases from V and 4 bases from J, with 11 bases in between. The CDR3 nucleotides are TGTGCCAGCAGCGTGGGACTCAATAATGAAAAACTGTTTTTT. This codes for CASSVGLNNEKLFF.

The chain uses TRBV5-8 and TRBJ2-7; weak D call: TRBD2 (5 bases). Trimming took off 0 bases at V and 6 bases at J, with 10 bases between the two ends. CDR3 length: 13 residues. CDR1 and CDR2 from the germline V gene are SGHTS and YDEGEE. CDR3 DNA: TGTGCCAGCAGCTTGGTCCAACTAGGCGAGCAGTACTTC. The encoded protein is CASSLVQLGEQYF.

V is TRBV6-1 and J is TRBJ2-3; 10 bases line up with TRBD2. Trimming cost V 7 bases and J 3 bases; bases outside gene matches: 7. Germline V gene sequence: CDR1 MNHNS, CDR2 SASEGT. The CDR3 totals 15 residues. In DNA, the CDR3 is TGTGCCAGCACTCACCTAGCGGGAGTTACAGATACGCAGTATTTT. Translating it yields CASTHLAGVTDTQYF.

This rearrangement joins TRBV27 to TRBJ1-1, with unresolved D. V was pared by 4 bases and J by 1 base, with 10 bases between. This CDR3 is built from 14 residues. Germline V gives CDR1 MNHEY, CDR2 SMNVEV (reference sequence). DNA for the CDR3: TGTGCCAGCAGTTCCCGGCCGGCGAACACTGAAGCTTTCTTT. Its protein is CASSSRPANTEAFF.

This chain joins TRBV5-1 and TRBJ2-5; 7 bases match TRBD1. The CDR3 covers 13 residues. Germline lookup yields CDR1 SGHRS and CDR2 YFSETQ. Trimming removed 5 bases from V and 5 bases from J; junction bases left unmatched: 6. The DNA of the CDR3 is TGCGCCAGCAGACCCGGACAGGTGGAGACCCAGTACTTC. This codes for CASRPGQVETQYF.

V gene TRBV19 combines with J gene TRBJ1-2, with D possibly matching TRBD1 (6 bases). The ends were cut back, 1 base at V and 5 bases at J, with 8 bases in the middle. Germline CDR1 is LNHDA and CDR2 is SQIVND (reference sequence). The CDR3 is 13 residues long. The DNA for the CDR3 is TGTGCCAGTAGTATAGTTGGACAGTATGGCTACACCTTC. It translates to CASSIVGQYGYTF.

This chain connects TRBV29-1 to TRBJ1-1; a possible D gene is TRBD1 (5 bases). This CDR3 contains 13 residues. The germline gives CDR1 SQVTM, CDR2 ANQGSEA. The germline V and J ends were trimmed by 6 bases and 5 bases, with 16 bases remaining between them. This CDR3 is CSVQHRLRTEAFF. The CDR3 DNA reads TGCAGCGTACAACACAGGTTACGGACTGAAGCTTTCTTT.

The V gene is TRBV19, the J gene TRBJ2-2, with 7 bases aligning to TRBD1. Per the germline V gene, CDR1 is LNHDA and CDR2 is SQIVND (reference sequence). The CDR3 covers 16 residues. Unmatched junction bases numbered 7, after V lost 6 bases and J lost 0 bases. For the CDR3, the DNA is TGTGCCAGTAGACAGGGGCGGAAAACGAACACCGGGGAGCTGTTTTTT. It yields the protein CASRQGRKTNTGELFF.

V usage is TRBV11-3 and J usage is TRBJ2-1; D may correspond to TRBD1 or TRBD2 (5 bases each). Per the germline V gene, CDR1 is SGHNT and CDR2 is YENEEA. The length of the CDR3 is 13 residues. With 5 bases removed from V and 10 bases from J, the gap between germline ends came to 15 bases. The CDR3 protein is CASSRGKELEQFF. For the CDR3, the DNA is TGTGCCAGCAGCCGGGGCAAGGAACTAGAGCAGTTCTTC.

V is TRBV11-2 and J is TRBJ1-2; no clear D. Germline V gene data show CDR1 as SGHAT and CDR2 as FQNNGV. The V and J ends lost 5 bases and 1 base respectively, with 11 bases between them. The CDR3 extends over 14 amino acids. The DNA of the CDR3 is TGTGCCAGCAGCCTAGGGCGGGTTAACTATGGCTACACCTTC. It is translated as CASSLGRVNYGYTF.

J is TRBJ1-6 and V is TRBV9, with D possibly TRBD1 on 5 matching bases. V was trimmed by 4 bases and J by 5 bases, leaving 16 bases between them. The germline V gene has CDR1 SGDLS and CDR2 YYNGEE. The CDR3 spans 16 residues. The CDR3 protein is CASSPYLRDHNSPLHF. The CDR3 region has the DNA TGTGCCAGCAGCCCTTATCTCAGGGATCATAATTCACCCCTCCACTTT.

This clone was detected a few times. This rearrangement joins TRBV11-2 to TRBJ2-1; 13 bases map to TRBD2. Germline trimming cut 5 bases from V and 3 bases from J; bases unmatched to any gene: 4. Germline V CDR1 and CDR2: SGHAT, FQNNGV. This CDR3 spans 16 amino acids. The CDR3 loop reads CASSVRTSGGYNEQFF. CDR3 nucleotide sequence: TGTGCCAGCAGCGTTCGGACTAGCGGGGGCTACAATGAGCAGTTCTTC.

The chain employs TRBV28 and TRBJ2-2; 7 nucleotides match TRBD1. The V and J ends lost 7 bases and 7 bases, in that order; junction bases with no gene match: 9. This CDR3 contains 14 residues. Germline CDR1 MDHEN, CDR2 SYDVKM. The CDR3, as DNA: TGTGCCAGCAACAGACAGGGTGTCATCGGGGAGCTGTTTTTT. As protein: CASNRQGVIGELFF. The whole variable domain, filled in from reference TRBV28 and TRBJ2-2, reads DVKVTQSSRYLVKRTGEKVFLECVQDMDHENMFWYRQDPGLGLRLIYFSYDVKMKEKGDIPEGYSVSREKKERFSLILESASTNQTSMYLCASNRQGVIGELFFGEGSRLTVL.

The chain has TRBV4-1 and TRBJ1-1; 7 nucleotides align to TRBD1. V was clipped by 3 bases and J by 6 bases; unmatched bases: 4. The length of the CDR3 is 13 residues. The germline gives CDR1 MGHRA, CDR2 YSYEKL. The CDR3 here is CASSQVDRPEAFF. The CDR3, as DNA: TGCGCCAGCAGCCAGGTGGACAGGCCTGAAGCTTTCTTT.

The V gene is TRBV6-5, the J gene TRBJ1-5, with TRBD1 matching over 8 bases. CDR3 length equals 14 residues. Losses at the gene ends were 5 bases for V and 4 bases for J; bases not matched to a gene: 4. Per germline, CDR1 MNHEY and CDR2 SVGAGI. The DNA for the CDR3 is TGTGCCAGCAGTCGCCGACAGGGGAATCAGCCCCAGCATTTT. Translating it yields CASSRRQGNQPQHF.

The rearrangement joins TRBV10-3 to TRBJ1-1, with TRBD1 identical over 7 bases. CDR1 is ENHRY and CDR2 is SYGVKD in the germline V gene. J lost 3 bases, V lost 2 bases, and 3 bases had no gene match. This CDR3 comprises 14 residues. The CDR3 sequence: CAISEDRADTEAFF. The CDR3 nucleotides read TGTGCCATCAGTGAGGACAGGGCGGACACTGAAGCTTTCTTT.

The CDR3 is CASSLVPDSPLHF. CDR3 coding DNA: TGTGCCAGCAGCTTAGTCCCCGATTCACCCCTCCACTTT. The chain carries TRBV7-9 and TRBJ1-6; D not resolved. Per germline, CDR1 SEHNR and CDR2 FQNEAQ (reference sequence). The V gene lost 1 base and the J gene lost 8 bases, with 6 bases spanning the gap. The CDR3 spans 13 residues. The complete variable domain, with remaining parts taken from reference TRBV7-9 and TRBJ1-6, reads DTGVSQNPRHKITKRGQNVTFRCDPISEHNRLYWYRQTLGQGPEFLTYFQNEAQLEKSRLLSDRFSAERPKGSFSTLEIQRTEQGDSAMYLCASSLVPDSPLHFGNGTRLTVT.

This chain uses TRBV7-9 with TRBJ2-5; possible D gene TRBD2, 6 bases. The CDR3 totals 13 residues. Germline loops: CDR1 SEHNR, CDR2 FQNEAQ (reference sequence). Trimming removed 3 bases from V and 2 bases from J, with 7 bases in between. The CDR3: CASSFGGQETQYF. In DNA, the CDR3 is TGTGCCAGCAGCTTCGGAGGGCAAGAGACCCAGTACTTC.

The chain links TRBV6-5 to TRBJ2-7; TRBD1 matches 9 bases. V lost 2 bases and J lost 4; bases outside the gene matches: 6. CDR1 and CDR2 (germline): MNHEY, SVGAGI. There are 15 residues in the CDR3. CDR3 nucleotides: TGTGCCAGCAGTTACGGGGGGACAGGGCAGTACGAGCAGTACTTC. Translation gives CASSYGGTGQYEQYF.

This chain connects TRBV4-3 to TRBJ1-4; D might be TRBD1 (5 bases). The CDR3 consists of 11 residues. Trimming cost V 5 bases and J 13 bases, with 11 bases left between them. Germline V gene data show CDR1 as LGHNA and CDR2 as YSLEER. The CDR3 here is CASSFDSRLFF. The CDR3 DNA reads as TGCGCCAGCAGCTTCGACAGCCGACTGTTTTTT.

The CDR3 DNA reads TGTGCCAGCAGCTTATTGGGACAGGACTATGGCTACACCTTC. Its protein product is CASSLLGQDYGYTF. The chain carries TRBV7-8 and TRBJ1-2, with 8 bases fitting TRBD1. Trimming at V came to 2 bases and at J to 3 bases, leaving 2 bases not matched to a gene. Germline CDR1 reads SGHVS; CDR2 reads FQNEAQ. The CDR3 runs 14 residues.

The rearrangement links TRBV11-2 to TRBJ2-2; 8 positions agree with TRBD2. This CDR3 is 15 amino acids long. The V segment lost 6 bases and the J segment 2 bases; nucleotides outside the gene matches: 5. The germline V gene encodes CDR1 SGHAT and CDR2 FQNNGV. The CDR3 loop is CASSTSGPNTGELFF. The CDR3 nucleotides are TGTGCCAGCAGTACTAGCGGACCTAACACCGGGGAGCTGTTTTTT.

The rearrangement links TRBV6-6 to TRBJ1-6; 7 bases align to TRBD1. V shed 4 bases and J 7 bases; nucleotides not matched to a gene: 7. The CDR3 is made up of 15 amino acids. Germline-derived CDR1 and CDR2 are MNHNY and SVGAGI (reference sequence). CDR3 bases: TGTGCCAGCAGTTCCGGGACAGCGAAAAATTCACCCCTCCACTTT. Its protein is CASSSGTAKNSPLHF.

V and J are TRBV7-9 and TRBJ2-3; tentatively, D is TRBD1 or TRBD2 (5 bases each). CDR1 and CDR2 from the germline V gene are SEHNR and FQNEAQ (reference sequence). This CDR3 is 15 amino acids long. Trimming took off 5 bases at V and 1 base at J, with 13 bases between the two ends. The CDR3 loop reads CASSPPSRGTDTQYF. The CDR3 DNA reads TGTGCCAGCAGCCCTCCTAGCAGGGGCACAGATACGCAGTATTTT.

The chain uses TRBV7-3 and TRBJ2-1; 9 bases align to TRBD2. The V and J ends lost 4 bases and 2 bases, in that order; junction bases with no gene match: 6. Germline V CDR1 and CDR2: SGHTA, FQGTGA. The CDR3 runs 16 residues. CDR3 in DNA: TGTGCCAGCAGCTCCGGACTAGCGCGCCCCTACAATGAGCAGTTCTTC. It is translated as CASSSGLARPYNEQFF.

This chain joins TRBV19 and TRBJ2-7; 14 bases map to TRBD2. The V segment lost 5 bases and the J segment 4 bases; nucleotides outside the gene matches: 10. The germline gives CDR1 LNHDA, CDR2 SQIVND (reference sequence). This CDR3 is built from 17 residues. The CDR3 bases are TGTGCCAGTAGTGGAGGGACTAGCGGGAGTTCGGGGTACGAGCAGTACTTC. Its translation: CASSGGTSGSSGYEQYF.

The rearrangement joins TRBV6-4 to TRBJ1-6; D call uncertain. Trimming removed 6 bases at V and 9 bases at J, with 18 bases between. The germline V gene encodes CDR1 MRHNA and CDR2 SNTAGT. The CDR3 consists of 15 residues. CDR3 region: CASSASHGSSSPLHF. CDR3 DNA: TGTGCCAGCAGCGCATCGCACGGGTCGTCTTCACCCCTCCACTTT.